Many counts were recorded for the clone carrying this T cell receptor beta chain. Building of the TCR beta libraries involved iRepertoire HTBI primers and Arm-PCR of CDR3 regions. TCRdb passed the multiplex PCR reads through MiXCR, listing each CDR3 protein once. The repertoire has approximately 540,000 distinct CDR3 sequences, around 12% of them found once; the top ten carry roughly 8.9%. Time point described: newly diagnosed GD, antithyroid drugs for less than 3 months. Construction of the TCR library relied on RNA isolated from PBMCs. The sample originates from a study of regulatory T cells in long-lasting Graves disease. In germline, CDR1 is WSHSY, CDR2 SAAADI. Trimming removed 6 bases from V and 5 bases from J; junction bases left unmatched: 8. There are 15 residues in the CDR3. These data were likewise used in another study, on T cells in Graves' hyperthyroidism and ophthalmopathy. That work adds: Researchers barred patients who had uncontrolled infection, other autoimmune disease, pregnancy or lactation. Clinical symptoms, serum thyroxine, TRAb, thyroid ultrasound and orbital computed tomography established diagnosis. The HTBI primer set was used in a first-round RT-PCR of the TCR CDR3.

The sequence came from a woman in her twenties or thirties with Graves disease. Specimen: peripheral blood mononuclear cells (PBMCs), collected at new diagnosis, from a patient treated with antithyroid drugs. This chain joins TRBV10-2 and TRBJ1-5; 9 bases line up with TRBD1. This CDR3 reads CASRQDRGEHQPQHF. CDR3 coding DNA: TGCGCCAGCAGGCAGGACAGGGGTGAGCATCAGCCCCAGCATTTT.